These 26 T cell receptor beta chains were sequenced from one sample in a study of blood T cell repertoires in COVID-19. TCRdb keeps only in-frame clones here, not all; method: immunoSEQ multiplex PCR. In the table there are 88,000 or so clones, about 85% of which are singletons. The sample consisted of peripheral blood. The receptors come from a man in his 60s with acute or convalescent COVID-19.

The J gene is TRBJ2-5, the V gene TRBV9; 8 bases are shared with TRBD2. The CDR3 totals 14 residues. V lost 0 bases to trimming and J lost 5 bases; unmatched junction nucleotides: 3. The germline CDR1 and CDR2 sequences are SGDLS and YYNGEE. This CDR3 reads CASSVGGGRETQYF. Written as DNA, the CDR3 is TGTGCCAGCAGCGTAGGCGGGGGGAGGGAGACCCAGTACTTC.

The CDR3 is CASSPQGLNYGYTF. CDR3 in DNA: TGTGCCAGCTCACCCCAGGGACTTAACTATGGCTACACCTTC. The chain is built from TRBV18 and TRBJ1-2; D is perhaps TRBD1 (5 bases). V gave up 3 bases and J gave up 1 base, with 9 bases separating them. The CDR3 loop spans 14 amino acids. CDR1 and CDR2 (germline): KGHSH, LQKENI.

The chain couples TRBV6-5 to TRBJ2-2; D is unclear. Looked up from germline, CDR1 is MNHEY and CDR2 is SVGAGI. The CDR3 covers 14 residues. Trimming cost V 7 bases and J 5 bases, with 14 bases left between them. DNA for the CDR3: TGTGCCAGCAATAGAAACAGCCAAACCGGGGAGCTGTTTTTT. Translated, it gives CASNRNSQTGELFF.

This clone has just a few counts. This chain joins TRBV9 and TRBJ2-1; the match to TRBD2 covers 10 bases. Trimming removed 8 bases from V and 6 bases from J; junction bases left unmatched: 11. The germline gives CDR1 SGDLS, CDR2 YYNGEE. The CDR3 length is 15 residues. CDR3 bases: TGTGCCAGTGGATATCTAGCGGGAGACCGCAATGAGCAGTTCTTC. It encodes CASGYLAGDRNEQFF.

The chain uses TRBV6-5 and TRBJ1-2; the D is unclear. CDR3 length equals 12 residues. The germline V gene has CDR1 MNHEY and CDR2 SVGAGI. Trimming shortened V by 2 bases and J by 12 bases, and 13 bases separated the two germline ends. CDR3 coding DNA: TGTGCCAGCAGTTACCTCGGAGGGATGCACACCTTC. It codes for CASSYLGGMHTF.

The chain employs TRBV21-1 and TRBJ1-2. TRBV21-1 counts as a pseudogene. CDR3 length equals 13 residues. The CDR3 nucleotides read TGTGCCAGCAGCAAAGCGTCGGGGGGCGGCTACACCTTC. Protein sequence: CASSKASGGGYTF.

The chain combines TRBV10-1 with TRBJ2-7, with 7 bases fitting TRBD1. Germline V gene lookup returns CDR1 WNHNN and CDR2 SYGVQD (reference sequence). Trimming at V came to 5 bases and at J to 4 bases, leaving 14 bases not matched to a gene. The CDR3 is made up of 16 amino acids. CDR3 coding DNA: TGCGCCAGCAGTCTAATTGGGACAGCCCAAGGATACGAGCAGTACTTC. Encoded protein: CASSLIGTAQGYEQYF.

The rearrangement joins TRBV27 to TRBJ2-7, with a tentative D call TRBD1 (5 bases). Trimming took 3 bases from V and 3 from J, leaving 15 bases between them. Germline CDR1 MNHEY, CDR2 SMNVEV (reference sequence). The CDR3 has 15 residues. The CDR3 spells CASSFQGLRVYEQYF. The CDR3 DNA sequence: TGTGCCAGCAGTTTTCAGGGATTGCGAGTCTACGAGCAGTACTTC.

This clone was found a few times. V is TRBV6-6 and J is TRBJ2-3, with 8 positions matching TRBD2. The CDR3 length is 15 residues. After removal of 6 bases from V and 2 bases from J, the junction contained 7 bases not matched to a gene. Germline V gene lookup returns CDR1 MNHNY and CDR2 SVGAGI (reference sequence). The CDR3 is CASRTAGEYTDTQYF. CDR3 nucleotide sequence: TGTGCCAGCAGAACAGCGGGAGAATACACAGATACGCAGTATTTT.

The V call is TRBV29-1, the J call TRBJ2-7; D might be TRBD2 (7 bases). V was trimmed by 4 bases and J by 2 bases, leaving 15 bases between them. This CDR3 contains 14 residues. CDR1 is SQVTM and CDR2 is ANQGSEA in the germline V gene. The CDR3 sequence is CSVARGGAPYEQYF. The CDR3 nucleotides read TGCAGCGTTGCGAGGGGGGGGGCCCCCTACGAGCAGTACTTC.

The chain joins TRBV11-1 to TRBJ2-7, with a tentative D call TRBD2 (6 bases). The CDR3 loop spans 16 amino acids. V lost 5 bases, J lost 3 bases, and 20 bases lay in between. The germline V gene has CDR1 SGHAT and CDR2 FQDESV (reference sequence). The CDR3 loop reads CASSPRTIPTDYEQYF. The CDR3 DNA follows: TGTGCCAGCAGCCCAAGGACTATCCCGACTGACTACGAGCAGTACTTC.

In DNA form, the CDR3 reads TGCAGCGTTAGGACCGGGGGTGACATTCAGTACTTC. Translated: CSVRTGGDIQYF. The chain links TRBV29-1 to TRBJ2-4, with D possibly TRBD2 on 6 matching bases. The germline V gene encodes CDR1 SQVTM and CDR2 ANQGSEA. V was cut by 5 bases and J by 8 bases, with 13 bases left in between. The CDR3 has 12 amino acids.

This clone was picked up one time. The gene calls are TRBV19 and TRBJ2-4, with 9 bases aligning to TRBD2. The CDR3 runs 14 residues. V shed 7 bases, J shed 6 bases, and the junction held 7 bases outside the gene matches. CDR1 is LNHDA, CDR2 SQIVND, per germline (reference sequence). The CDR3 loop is CASISGREGNIQYF. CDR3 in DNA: TGTGCCAGTATTAGCGGGAGAGAGGGAAACATTCAGTACTTC.

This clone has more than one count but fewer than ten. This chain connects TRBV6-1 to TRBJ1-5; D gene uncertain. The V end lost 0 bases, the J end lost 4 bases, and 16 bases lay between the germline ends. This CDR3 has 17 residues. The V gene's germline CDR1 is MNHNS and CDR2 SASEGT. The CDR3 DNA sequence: TGTGCCAGCAGTGAAGCGGTGGGCTCGAGCTGGAATCAGCCCCAGCATTTT. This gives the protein CASSEAVGSSWNQPQHF.

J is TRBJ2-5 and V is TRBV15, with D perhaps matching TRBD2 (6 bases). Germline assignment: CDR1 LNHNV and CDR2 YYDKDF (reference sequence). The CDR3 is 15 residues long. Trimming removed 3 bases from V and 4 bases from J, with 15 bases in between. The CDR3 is CATSRRVEGSETQYF. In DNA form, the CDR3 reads TGTGCCACCAGCAGGCGTGTGGAGGGCTCAGAGACCCAGTACTTC.

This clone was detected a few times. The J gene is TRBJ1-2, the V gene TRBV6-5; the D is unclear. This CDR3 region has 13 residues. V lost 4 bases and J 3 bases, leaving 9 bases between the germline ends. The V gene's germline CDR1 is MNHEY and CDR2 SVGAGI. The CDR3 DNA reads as TGTGCCAGCAGTTTCGGTTCGGACTATGGCTACACCTTC. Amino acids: CASSFGSDYGYTF.

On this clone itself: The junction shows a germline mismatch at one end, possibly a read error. This chain's CDR3 is CASSLGSSGGAEQFF. The CDR3 nucleotides are TGTGCTAGCAGCTTAGGGAGTAGCGGGGGGGCCGAGCAGTTCTTC. V is TRBV7-7 and J is TRBJ2-1, with 11 positions matching TRBD2. The CDR3 is made up of 15 amino acids. The germline V gene encodes CDR1 SSHAT and CDR2 FNYEAQ (reference sequence).

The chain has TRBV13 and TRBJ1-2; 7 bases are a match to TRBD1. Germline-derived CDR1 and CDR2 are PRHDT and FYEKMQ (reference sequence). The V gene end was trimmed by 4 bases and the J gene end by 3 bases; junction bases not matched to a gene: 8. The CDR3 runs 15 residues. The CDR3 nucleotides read TGTGCCAGCAGCTACGGACAGGTAGCTCACTATGGCTACACCTTC. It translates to CASSYGQVAHYGYTF.

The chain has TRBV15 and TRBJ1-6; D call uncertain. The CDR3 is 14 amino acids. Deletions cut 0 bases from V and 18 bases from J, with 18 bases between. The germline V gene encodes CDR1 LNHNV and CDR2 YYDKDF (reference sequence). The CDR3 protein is CATSRDGSAARSHF. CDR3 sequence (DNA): TGTGCCACCAGCAGAGATGGATCGGCGGCGCGGTCCCACTTT.

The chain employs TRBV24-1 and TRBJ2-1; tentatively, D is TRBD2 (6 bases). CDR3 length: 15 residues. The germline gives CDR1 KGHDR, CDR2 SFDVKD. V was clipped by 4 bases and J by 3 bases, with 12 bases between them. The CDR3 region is CATSDPQGGYNEQFF. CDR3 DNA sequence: TGTGCCACCAGTGACCCCCAGGGAGGCTACAATGAGCAGTTCTTC.

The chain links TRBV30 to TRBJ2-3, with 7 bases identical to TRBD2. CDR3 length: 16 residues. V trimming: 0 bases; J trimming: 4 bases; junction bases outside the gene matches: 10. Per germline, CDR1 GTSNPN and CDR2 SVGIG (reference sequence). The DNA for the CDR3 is TGTGCCTGGAGTGTAGGAACTAGCGAGGTCCCAGATACGCAGTATTTT. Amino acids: CAWSVGTSEVPDTQYF.

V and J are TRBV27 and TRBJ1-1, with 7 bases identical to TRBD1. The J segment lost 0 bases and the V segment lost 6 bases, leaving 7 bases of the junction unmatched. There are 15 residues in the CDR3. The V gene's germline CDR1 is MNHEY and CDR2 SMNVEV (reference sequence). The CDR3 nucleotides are TGTGCCAGCAGCCAAAGGACAGGTATGAACACTGAAGCTTTCTTT. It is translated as CASSQRTGMNTEAFF.

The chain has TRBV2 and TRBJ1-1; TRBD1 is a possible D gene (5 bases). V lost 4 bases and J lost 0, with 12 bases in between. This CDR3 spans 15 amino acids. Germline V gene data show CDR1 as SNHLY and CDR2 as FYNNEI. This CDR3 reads CASSGGTIMNTEAFF. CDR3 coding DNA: TGTGCCAGCAGTGGGGGGACTATTATGAACACTGAAGCTTTCTTT.

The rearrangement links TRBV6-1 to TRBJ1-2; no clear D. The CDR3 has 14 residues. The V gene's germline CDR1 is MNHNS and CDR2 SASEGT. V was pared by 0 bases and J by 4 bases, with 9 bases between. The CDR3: CASSEARAAYGYTF. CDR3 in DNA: TGTGCCAGCAGTGAAGCGCGGGCAGCCTATGGCTACACCTTC.

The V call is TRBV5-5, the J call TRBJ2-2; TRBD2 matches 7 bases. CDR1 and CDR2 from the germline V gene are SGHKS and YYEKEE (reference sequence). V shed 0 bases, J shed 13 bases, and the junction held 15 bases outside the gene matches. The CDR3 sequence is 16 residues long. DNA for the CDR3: TGTGCCAGCAGCTTGGGCCCGACTAGCCCACACCTCGGGCTGTTTTTT. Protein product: CASSLGPTSPHLGLFF.

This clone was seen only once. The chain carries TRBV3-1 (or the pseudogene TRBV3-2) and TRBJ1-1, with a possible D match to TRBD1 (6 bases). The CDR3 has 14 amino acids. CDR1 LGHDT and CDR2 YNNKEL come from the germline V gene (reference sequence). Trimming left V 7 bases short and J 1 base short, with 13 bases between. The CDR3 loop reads CASTPRGGNTEAFF. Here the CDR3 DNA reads TGTGCCAGCACTCCAAGGGGGGGGAACACTGAAGCTTTCTTT.